Below, 27 T cell receptor beta chains from the same sample are listed, as sequenced in a study of OX40 agonist ivuxolimab in advanced cancers. Only in-frame clones appear in the TCRdb table, and some are missing; sequencing was by immunoSEQ multiplex PCR. This table holds around 77,000 clones, approximately 78% found once. The sample here was CD4+ or CD8+ T cells sorted from blood, taken in a trial of the OX40 agonist ivuxolimab. The receptors were sampled from an adult with an advanced solid tumor such as melanoma, head and neck, liver or kidney cancer.

The table lists this clone with a few counts. This chain links TRBV7-8 with TRBJ1-5; D is undetermined. V lost 6 bases and J 7 bases, leaving 13 bases between the germline ends. Per germline, CDR1 SGHVS and CDR2 FQNEAQ. CDR3 length: 13 residues. CDR3 nucleotide sequence: TGTGCCAGCAGTTGGGGATTCGGGCAGCCCCAGCATTTT. Residues: CASSWGFGQPQHF.

The CDR3 nucleotides are TGTGCCAGCAGATCCTCTAGCGGGAGTGGCTACAATGAGCAGTTCTTC. Its protein product is CASRSSSGSGYNEQFF. The rearrangement joins TRBV7-8 to TRBJ2-1, with TRBD2 identical over 10 bases. Germline V gene lookup returns CDR1 SGHVS and CDR2 FQNEAQ. The CDR3 is 16 amino acids. V trimming: 6 bases; J trimming: 3 bases; junction bases outside the gene matches: 8.

This clone was detected a few times. The rearrangement links TRBV7-2 to TRBJ2-2; unclear D gene. From germline, CDR1 is SGHTA and CDR2 FQGNSA. The CDR3 covers 13 residues. Trimming stripped 2 bases from V and 2 bases from J, with 3 bases between. The CDR3, as DNA: TGTGCCAGCAGCTTAACTAACACCGGGGAGCTGTTTTTT. Protein: CASSLTNTGELFF.

The chain joins TRBV19 to TRBJ1-2; 8 nucleotides agree with TRBD1. The CDR3 loop spans 15 amino acids. Trimming at V came to 5 bases and at J to 5 bases, leaving 10 bases not matched to a gene. Germline-derived CDR1 and CDR2 are LNHDA and SQIVND (reference sequence). CDR3 nucleotides: TGTGCCAGTAGTCCCGGACAGGGCCCGAGGTATGGCTACACCTTC. This sequence encodes CASSPGQGPRYGYTF.

The rearrangement links TRBV7-2 to TRBJ2-2; perhaps TRBD2 as D (6 bases). The V gene's germline CDR1 is SGHTA and CDR2 FQGNSA. The CDR3 sequence is 16 residues long. The V gene lost 3 bases and the J gene lost 3 bases, with 14 bases spanning the gap. The CDR3 sequence: CASSLQASGYTGELFF. In DNA, the CDR3 is TGTGCCAGCAGCTTGCAGGCCAGCGGGTACACCGGGGAGCTGTTTTTT.

This chain joins TRBV2 and TRBJ2-1; D possibly corresponds to TRBD1 (6 bases). Trimming shortened V by 4 bases and J by 0 bases, and 10 bases separated the two germline ends. The CDR3 is made up of 15 amino acids. The V gene's germline CDR1 is SNHLY and CDR2 FYNNEI. The CDR3 spells CASSAGDTSYNEQFF. In nucleotides, the CDR3 is TGTGCCAGCAGTGCAGGGGATACCTCCTACAATGAGCAGTTCTTC.

This sequence joins TRBV5-4 and TRBJ2-7; 7 nucleotides match TRBD1. The V and J ends lost 1 base and 6 bases, in that order; junction bases with no gene match: 13. Germline CDR1 SGHNT, CDR2 YYREEE (reference sequence). This CDR3 has 16 residues. The CDR3 sequence is CASSLPARGPGGEQYF. DNA of the CDR3: TGTGCCAGCAGCTTGCCCGCGCGAGGGCCAGGGGGCGAGCAGTACTTC. Full variable domain (missing parts from reference TRBV5-4 and TRBJ2-7): ETGVTQSPTHLIKTRGQQVTLRCSSQSGHNTVSWYQQALGQGPQFIFQYYREEENGRGNFPPRFSGLQFPNYSSELNVNALELDDSALYLCASSLPARGPGGEQYFGPGTRLTVT.

The chain employs TRBV6-5 and TRBJ2-7; D may correspond to TRBD1 or TRBD2 (6 bases each). CDR1 is MNHEY and CDR2 is SVGAGI in the germline V gene. Between the trimmed V and J ends, which lost 6 bases and 7 bases, there was a span of 10 bases. The CDR3 is 11 amino acids. The CDR3 sequence: CASSQGREQYF. The CDR3 nucleotides read TGTGCCAGCAGCCAGGGGAGGGAGCAGTACTTC.

V usage is TRBV7-3 and J usage is TRBJ2-5; D is perhaps TRBD1 (6 bases). The germline V gene has CDR1 SGHTA and CDR2 FQGTGA. The CDR3 has 16 residues. Trimming took off 4 bases at V and 0 bases at J, with 15 bases between the two ends. Here the CDR3 DNA reads TGTGCCAGCAGCTCCCCGACAGGTTTGTACCAAGAGACCCAGTACTTC. It specifies CASSSPTGLYQETQYF.

As to this clone: Germline and junction disagree at one end, which may indicate a read error. This rearrangement joins TRBV6-5 to TRBJ2-7, with D unclear. The germline CDR1 and CDR2 sequences are MNHEY and SVGAGI. The CDR3 spans 11 residues. CDR3 amino acids: CASSSSFEQYF. CDR3 sequence (DNA): TGTGCCAGCAGTTCGTCCTTCGAGCAGTACTTC.

The V gene is TRBV10-2, the J gene TRBJ2-7; the D is unclear. Germline CDR1 and CDR2: WSHSY and SAAADI. The CDR3 spans 13 residues. V shed 4 bases and J shed 3 bases, with 10 bases lying between them. The CDR3 region is CASSAPAYYEQYF. DNA of the CDR3: TGCGCCAGCAGTGCCCCAGCTTACTACGAGCAGTACTTC.

CDR3 nucleotide sequence: TGTGCCAGCAGCCCATCGGGGAGAATGAACACTGAAGCTTTCTTT. Protein: CASSPSGRMNTEAFF. The J gene is TRBJ1-1, the V gene TRBV11-3; D unclear. The CDR3 totals 15 residues. Trimming stripped 5 bases from V and 0 bases from J, with 13 bases between. From germline, CDR1 is SGHNT and CDR2 YENEEA.

The V and J genes are TRBV19 and TRBJ2-7; TRBD2 might be the D (6 bases). CDR1 and CDR2 (germline): LNHDA, SQIVND (reference sequence). This CDR3 spans 13 amino acids. V was pared by 5 bases and J by 7 bases, with 15 bases between. The DNA for the CDR3 is TGTGCCAGTAGTTGGACGTCTGGGGGGGAGCAGTACTTC. It encodes CASSWTSGGEQYF.

The DNA of the CDR3 is TGTGCCAGCAGCAAGGGGGGCAGGGGGCTGGGAAATGAGCAGTTCTTC. This codes for CASSKGGRGLGNEQFF. This rearrangement joins TRBV21-1 to TRBJ2-1; the table assigns TRBD1, which was not confirmed against the DNA. TRBV21-1 is a pseudogene segment. The CDR3 consists of 16 residues.

This CDR3 is CASSFGVAGTEAFF. The CDR3 DNA reads TGCGCCAGCAGCTTCGGGGTTGCAGGCACTGAAGCTTTCTTT. The chain combines TRBV5-1 with TRBJ1-1; the D is unclear. CDR3 length: 14 residues. Germline lookup yields CDR1 SGHRS and CDR2 YFSETQ. Deletions cut 2 bases from V and 4 bases from J, with 12 bases between.

J is TRBJ2-1 and V is TRBV7-9; D remains unclear. The CDR3 is made up of 15 amino acids. Trimming removed 2 bases from V and 4 bases from J, with 12 bases in between. Germline CDR1 and CDR2: SEHNR and FQNEAQ (reference sequence). For the CDR3, the DNA is TGTGCCAGCAGCTTATGGGCGGCGAGTTACAATGAGCAGTTCTTC. Its translation: CASSLWAASYNEQFF.

This clone was observed a handful of times. J is TRBJ2-5 and V is TRBV5-1, with TRBD2 matching 10 bases. CDR1 SGHRS and CDR2 YFSETQ come from the germline V gene. With 0 bases clipped from V and 4 bases from J, the junction kept 3 bases outside the gene matches. This CDR3 is built from 15 residues. CDR3 sequence: CASSLATSGAETQYF. The CDR3 region has the DNA TGCGCCAGCAGCTTGGCCACTAGCGGGGCAGAGACCCAGTACTTC.

The chain links TRBV11-3 to TRBJ2-1; D assignment may be TRBD1 or TRBD2 (5 bases each). V was cut by 4 bases and J by 10 bases, with 20 bases left in between. CDR1 SGHNT and CDR2 YENEEA come from the germline V gene. The CDR3 consists of 15 residues. CDR3 amino acids: CASSSGMGVWGEQFF. CDR3 in DNA: TGTGCCAGCAGCTCCGGAATGGGAGTATGGGGGGAGCAGTTCTTC.

This chain connects TRBV30 to TRBJ1-5, with D perhaps matching TRBD1 (5 bases). Germline-derived CDR1 and CDR2 are GTSNPN and SVGIG (reference sequence). Trimming stripped 0 bases from V and 7 bases from J, with 10 bases between. The CDR3 spans 13 residues. Written as DNA, the CDR3 is TGTGCCTGGAGTGTCGCAGGGAGGCAGCCCCAGCATTTT. Protein sequence: CAWSVAGRQPQHF. Using reference TRBV30 and TRBJ1-5 for the parts outside the CDR3, the full variable domain is SQTIHQWPATLVQPVGSPLSLECTVEGTSNPNLYWYRQAAGRGLQLLFYSVGIGQISSEVPQNLSASRPQDRQFILSSKKLLLSDSGFYLCAWSVAGRQPQHFGDGTRLSIL.

The chain employs TRBV5-1 and TRBJ1-2, with D possibly being TRBD1 (5 bases). Germline V gene sequence: CDR1 SGHRS, CDR2 YFSETQ. The CDR3 spans 14 residues. Between the trimmed V and J ends, which lost 0 bases and 8 bases, there was a span of 14 bases. The CDR3 sequence is CASSLGQGVWGYTF. The CDR3 DNA reads TGCGCCAGCAGCTTGGGCCAGGGAGTATGGGGCTACACCTTC.

This clone was counted once. This chain joins TRBV2 and TRBJ2-4; no definite D call. CDR1 SNHLY and CDR2 FYNNEI come from the germline V gene. V lost 4 bases, J lost 8 bases, and 15 bases lay in between. The CDR3 has 14 amino acids. The CDR3 nucleotides are TGTGCCAGCAGTGTCGGGTCATTTGGGGACATTCAGTACTTC. Translation: CASSVGSFGDIQYF.

The chain uses TRBV5-1 and TRBJ2-7, with 8 nucleotides matching TRBD1. CDR1 is SGHRS, CDR2 YFSETQ, per germline. This CDR3 contains 15 residues. Trimming removed 7 bases from V and 2 bases from J; junction bases left unmatched: 11. CDR3 sequence: CASGPRQGLAYEQYF. The CDR3 nucleotides are TGCGCCAGCGGCCCCCGACAGGGGCTAGCCTACGAGCAGTACTTC.

CDR3: CASSAGGLNSPLHF. Written as DNA, the CDR3 is TGTGCCAGCAGTGCGGGGGGCTTGAATTCACCCCTCCACTTT. J is TRBJ1-6 and V is TRBV6-1, with D possibly matching TRBD1 (6 bases). The CDR3 sequence is 14 residues long. Germline V gene sequence: CDR1 MNHNS, CDR2 SASEGT. The V end was cut by 4 bases, the J end by 7 bases, with 11 bases between.

This chain's CDR3 is CASSLNRETSNEQFF. The CDR3 bases are TGCGCCAGCAGCTTGAACCGGGAGACAAGCAATGAGCAGTTCTTC. The V gene is TRBV5-1, the J gene TRBJ2-1; TRBD2 might be the D (6 bases). There are 15 residues in the CDR3. Germline V gene data show CDR1 as SGHRS and CDR2 as YFSETQ. V was shortened by 1 base and J by 6 bases, with 14 bases between the two germline ends.

The chain recombines TRBV7-2 with TRBJ1-2; possible D gene TRBD1, 6 bases. CDR3 length: 13 residues. Trimming removed 6 bases from V and 2 bases from J, with 10 bases in between. Germline CDR1 is SGHTA and CDR2 is FQGNSA. The CDR3 region is CASRPTGNYGYTF. CDR3 nucleotides: TGTGCCAGCAGACCAACAGGGAACTATGGCTACACCTTC.

The V call is TRBV5-1, the J call TRBJ2-6; no clear D gene. V was clipped by 2 bases and J by 0 bases, with 15 bases between them. The germline V gene has CDR1 SGHRS and CDR2 YFSETQ. The CDR3 runs to 18 residues. The CDR3 DNA is TGCGCCAGCAGCTTAAGTAACGGTCTCGGCTCTGGGGCCAACGTCCTGACTTTC. It is translated as CASSLSNGLGSGANVLTF. Full variable domain (outside the CDR3, taken from reference TRBV5-1 and TRBJ2-6): KAGVTQTPRYLIKTRGQQVTLSCSPISGHRSVSWYQQTPGQGLQFLFEYFSETQRNKGNFPGRFSGRQFSNSRSEMNVSTLELGDSALYLCASSLSNGLGSGANVLTFGAGSRLTVL.

The chain recombines TRBV7-9 with TRBJ2-7, with TRBD1 identical over 7 bases. CDR1 is SEHNR and CDR2 is FQNEAQ in the germline V gene (reference sequence). The CDR3 loop spans 17 amino acids. V lost 4 bases to trimming and J lost 2 bases; unmatched junction nucleotides: 14. This chain's CDR3 is CASSSTLTGKRPYEQYF. Here the CDR3 DNA reads TGTGCCAGCAGCTCGACGTTGACAGGGAAGAGACCCTACGAGCAGTACTTC.